The entry that follows covers one T cell receptor (beta chain) sequence. Its antigen is unknown. This sample is drawn from a study of PD-L1 blockade in urothelial cancer. The overall study: Patients commenced atezolizumab at some point between 2014 and 2015, and it was given at 1,200 mg intravenously every 3 weeks. Blood analyses occurred 3 weeks (second dose) and 6 weeks post treatment start.

Produced via immunoSEQ multiplex PCR; TCRdb's table is partial and in-frame only. This sample has 35,000 to 50,000 clones, with more than 75% found just once. V lost 3 bases to trimming and J lost 7 bases, with 22 bases between them. Germline V gene sequence: CDR1 SGDLS, CDR2 YYNGEE. The CDR3 sequence is 16 residues long. Overall study findings and caveats: Below-median pretreatment blood TCR clonality was a predictor of better survival.

The specimen comprised PBMCs, sampled around atezolizumab (anti-PD-L1) treatment. The rearrangement links TRBV9 to TRBJ1-2; D is perhaps TRBD1 (5 bases). This TCR was sampled from a man aged 65 to 79 with urothelial cancer. The CDR3 region has the DNA TGTGCCAGCAGCGCATCTTACGGACAAATCCCAAGTGGCTACACCTTC. This sequence encodes CASSASYGQIPSGYTF.